One and the same sample provided the 10 T cell receptor beta chains below, sequenced in a study of T-cell memory formation after mild COVID-19. Each CDR3 protein gets one entry after TCRdb re-called the 5' RACE reads with MiXCR. This table holds fewer than 200,000 distinct CDR3 sequences, roughly 18% found once. Sequencing was done on a sample of PBMCs or a T cell subset sorted from them (not recorded which). The receptors were gathered from a man younger than 35 who had mild COVID-19 (a few samples of this study predate the infection). Cell type and time point are not known.

This clonotype turned up a few times. The V call is TRBV30, the J call TRBJ2-5, with 9 bases that match TRBD1. V shed 0 bases, J shed 5 bases, and the junction held 1 base outside the gene matches. Germline assignment: CDR1 GTSNPN and CDR2 SVGIG (reference sequence). CDR3 length: 13 residues. Written as DNA, the CDR3 is TGTGCCTGGAGTGTACAGGGGGCTGAGACCCAGTACTTC. It codes for CAWSVQGAETQYF.

A single count supports this clonotype. The genes are TRBV15 and TRBJ1-1; D gene unclear. Germline V gene lookup returns CDR1 LNHNV and CDR2 YYDKDF (reference sequence). The V end lost 8 bases, the J end lost 1 base, and 14 bases lay between the germline ends. The CDR3 is made up of 14 amino acids. CDR3 residues: CATRNALPNTEAFF. The CDR3 coding sequence is TGTGCCACCCGAAACGCACTTCCGAACACTGAAGCTTTCTTT.

This clonotype has a handful of counts. V gene TRBV7-3 combines with J gene TRBJ2-3; TRBD2 aligns across 7 bases. Germline V lookup: CDR1 SGHTA, CDR2 FQGTGA. The junction had 6 bases not matched to a gene; V was cut back by 2 bases and J by 7 bases. CDR3 length equals 14 residues. In nucleotides, the CDR3 is TGTGCCAGCAGCTTATCCGGGGGGATTCATACGCAGTATTTT. This encodes CASSLSGGIHTQYF.

This clonotype was seen only a few times. The chain combines TRBV12-3 or TRBV12-4 with TRBJ2-7; 11 nucleotides align to TRBD1. After removal of 6 bases from V and 7 bases from J, the junction contained 8 bases not matched to a gene. The CDR3 length is 14 residues. In DNA, the CDR3 is TGTGCCAGCAGCCCCGGACAGGGGGCGGGTGAGCAGTACGTC. Its protein product is CASSPGQGAGEQYV.

The rearrangement uses TRBV24-1 and TRBJ2-6, with 7 nucleotides matching TRBD1. Germline V CDR1 and CDR2: KGHDR, SFDVKD. V shed 5 bases and J 13 bases; nucleotides not matched to a gene: 10. The CDR3 consists of 14 residues. CDR3 loop: CATSGVGTDGVLTF. The CDR3 DNA follows: TGTGCCACCAGTGGGGTCGGGACAGACGGGGTCCTGACTTTC.

This clonotype showed up just a few times. The genes are TRBV12-3 or TRBV12-4 and TRBJ1-1; D is unclear. V lost 8 bases to trimming and J lost 0 bases, with 13 bases between them. The CDR3 extends over 14 amino acids. CDR3 sequence (DNA): TGTGCCAGCCAAGAACAGATCCTGAACACTGAAGCTTTCTTT. Residues: CASQEQILNTEAFF.

V usage is TRBV20-1 and J usage is TRBJ1-3; D remains unclear. This CDR3 is 13 amino acids long. Trimming cost V 6 bases and J 1 base, with 10 bases left between them. CDR1 is DFQATT and CDR2 is SNEGSKA in the germline V gene (reference sequence). CDR3: CSALDRSGNTIYF. In nucleotides, the CDR3 is TGCAGTGCCCTCGATCGGTCTGGAAACACCATATATTTT.

The CDR3: CASSLGDRGSYGNTIYF. As DNA, the CDR3 is TGTGCCAGCAGCTTAGGGGACAGGGGCTCTTATGGAAACACCATATATTTT. This sequence joins TRBV7-6 and TRBJ1-3; 10 bases match TRBD1. This CDR3 has 17 amino acids. The V and J ends lost 1 base and 3 bases, in that order; junction bases with no gene match: 6. Germline loops: CDR1 SGHVS, CDR2 FNYEAQ.

The rearrangement joins TRBV5-1 to TRBJ2-3; no clear D. This CDR3 spans 15 amino acids. Germline CDR1 SGHRS, CDR2 YFSETQ. The V and J ends lost 2 bases and 2 bases respectively, with 12 bases between them. In DNA form, the CDR3 reads TGCGCCAGCAGCTTATGGGCCGAGCCCACAGATACGCAGTATTTT. The encoded protein is CASSLWAEPTDTQYF.

In this sample, this clonotype turned up a few times. The chain couples TRBV7-6 to TRBJ2-3; no clear D gene. The CDR3 contains 15 residues. In germline, CDR1 is SGHVS, CDR2 FNYEAQ. Trimming shortened V by 1 base and J by 1 base, and 9 bases separated the two germline ends. The DNA for the CDR3 is TGTGCCAGCAGCTTAGACCCGTACCGCACAGATACGCAGTATTTT. It yields the protein CASSLDPYRTDTQYF. Drawing the rest from reference TRBV7-6 and TRBJ2-3, the complete variable domain is GAGVSQSPRYKVTKRGQDVALRCDPISGHVSLYWYRQALGQGPEFLTYFNYEAQQDKSGLPNDRFSAERPEGSISTLTIQRTEQRDSAMYRCASSLDPYRTDTQYFGPGTRLTVL.